Below are 19 T cell receptor beta chains sequenced from a single sample in a study of cytomegalovirus exposure and HLA in healthy donors. PCR employed 60 Vbeta and 13 Jbeta primers. Only in-frame clones appear in the TCRdb table, and some are missing; sequencing was by immunoSEQ multiplex PCR. Of approximately 150,000 clones in the sample, about 80% are singletons; the top ten hold around 15%. Sequencing was done on a sample of PBMCs. The origin of the receptors is a woman between 40 and 50 years old in good health and CMV-seronegative.

The CDR3 DNA sequence: TGCAGCGCTACTCTGGGGGGGAACACTGAAGCTTTCTTT. It yields the protein CSATLGGNTEAFF. V and J are TRBV29-1 and TRBJ1-1; TRBD1 is a possible D gene (5 bases). This CDR3 is built from 13 residues. Germline V gene lookup returns CDR1 SQVTM and CDR2 ANQGSEA. Trimming took 7 bases from V and 1 from J, leaving 13 bases between them.

The V call is TRBV7-8, the J call TRBJ2-7; 12 nucleotides match TRBD2. Germline CDR1 SGHVS, CDR2 FQNEAQ. The CDR3 has 16 residues. V shed 5 bases and J 3 bases; nucleotides not matched to a gene: 8. The CDR3 DNA sequence: TGTGCCAGCAGCAACGGACTAGCGGGGATTGGCTACGAGCAGTACTTC. It is translated as CASSNGLAGIGYEQYF.

This clone was observed at least ten times. This sequence joins TRBV28 and TRBJ2-3; possible D gene TRBD2, 6 bases. Germline assignment: CDR1 MDHEN and CDR2 SYDVKM. The CDR3 extends over 17 amino acids. V was shortened by 5 bases and J by 2 bases, with 20 bases between the two germline ends. CDR3: CASSTDLGLRDTDTQYF. CDR3 nucleotide sequence: TGTGCCAGCAGTACAGACCTGGGACTCCGAGACACAGATACGCAGTATTTT.

The chain couples TRBV5-1 to TRBJ2-2; tentatively, D is TRBD1 (5 bases). The V gene's germline CDR1 is SGHRS and CDR2 YFSETQ. The V and J ends lost 1 base and 6 bases respectively, with 7 bases between them. The CDR3 sequence is 13 residues long. The CDR3 nucleotides are TGCGCCAGCAGCTTGTCAGGGCCCGGGGAGCTGTTTTTT. It specifies CASSLSGPGELFF.

The chain has TRBV6-1 and TRBJ1-5, with TRBD1 matching 7 bases. CDR3 length: 13 amino acids. The V segment lost 7 bases and the J segment 9 bases; nucleotides outside the gene matches: 9. CDR1 and CDR2 from the germline V gene are MNHNS and SASEGT. The CDR3: CASNEGAGVPQHF. In nucleotides, the CDR3 is TGTGCCAGCAATGAGGGGGCGGGGGTGCCCCAGCATTTT.

The chain is built from TRBV6-5 and TRBJ2-2; D perhaps matches TRBD1 (5 bases). Germline V gene data show CDR1 as MNHEY and CDR2 as SVGAGI. The CDR3 is 13 amino acids. V was cut by 5 bases and J by 14 bases, with 18 bases left in between. The CDR3 protein is CASSPLSRGLLFF. Written as DNA, the CDR3 is TGTGCCAGCAGTCCCCTTTCAAGGGGCCTACTGTTTTTT.

The V call is TRBV28, the J call TRBJ1-2, with D possibly being TRBD1 (5 bases). V lost 3 bases to trimming and J lost 2 bases, with 16 bases between them. Germline V CDR1 and CDR2: MDHEN, SYDVKM. This CDR3 comprises 16 residues. The CDR3 DNA reads TGTGCCAGCAGTTTGGTGGTTGGGGGAGGAAACTATGGCTACACCTTC. Protein: CASSLVVGGGNYGYTF.

The V gene is TRBV7-2, the J gene TRBJ2-3; TRBD2 agrees at 8 bases. V shed 1 base and J 4 bases; nucleotides not matched to a gene: 7. Germline V gives CDR1 SGHTA, CDR2 FQGNSA. The CDR3 runs 16 residues. The CDR3: CASSLGSRGGPDTQYF. The CDR3 DNA is TGTGCCAGCAGCTTAGGTAGCCGGGGGGGCCCAGATACGCAGTATTTT.

In nucleotides, the CDR3 is TGTGCCAGCAGCCAAGAAGCGGGGTCCTCCTACGAGCAGTACTTC. Amino acids: CASSQEAGSSYEQYF. V usage is TRBV5-6 and J usage is TRBJ2-7; 7 positions match TRBD2. The length of the CDR3 is 15 residues. The V gene end was trimmed by 4 bases and the J gene end by 0 bases; junction bases not matched to a gene: 7. Per germline, CDR1 SGHDT and CDR2 YYEEEE.

The chain carries TRBV29-1 and TRBJ2-1; 8 bases are a match to TRBD2. The CDR3 is 15 residues long. CDR1 and CDR2 (germline): SQVTM, ANQGSEA. The V and J ends lost 7 bases and 0 bases, in that order; junction bases with no gene match: 8. CDR3 sequence: CSALSGESSYNEQFF. The CDR3 DNA follows: TGCAGCGCCCTTAGCGGGGAAAGCTCCTACAATGAGCAGTTCTTC.

This chain joins TRBV5-6 and TRBJ2-1; maybe TRBD2 (6 bases). V shed 6 bases and J shed 0 bases, with 16 bases lying between them. Germline V gives CDR1 SGHDT, CDR2 YYEEEE. This CDR3 spans 16 amino acids. Written as DNA, the CDR3 is TGTGCCAGCACCCCCGGCGCGGGGCTCTCCTACAATGAGCAGTTCTTC. It yields the protein CASTPGAGLSYNEQFF. The full variable domain, completed using reference TRBV5-6 and TRBJ2-1, is DAGVTQSPTHLIKTRGQQVTLRCSPKSGHDTVSWYQQALGQGPQFIFQYYEEEERQRGNFPDRFSGHQFPNYSSELNVNALLLGDSALYLCASTPGAGLSYNEQFFGPGTRLTVL.

The rearrangement links TRBV9 to TRBJ2-3; 11 bases fit TRBD2. The ends lost 0 bases at V and 3 bases at J; junction bases unmatched: 3. This CDR3 region has 16 residues. The germline CDR1 and CDR2 sequences are SGDLS and YYNGEE. The CDR3 spells CASSVVASGGTDTQYF. The CDR3 region has the DNA TGTGCCAGCAGCGTAGTCGCTAGCGGGGGGACAGATACGCAGTATTTT.

The chain uses TRBV30 and TRBJ2-2; D possibly corresponds to TRBD1 (5 bases). Germline assignment: CDR1 GTSNPN and CDR2 SVGIG (reference sequence). Trimming shortened V by 7 bases and J by 1 base, and 16 bases separated the two germline ends. The CDR3 totals 15 residues. This chain's CDR3 is CASTTTGRNTGELFF. As DNA, the CDR3 is TGTGCCTCCACAACAACAGGAAGGAACACCGGGGAGCTGTTTTTT.

This clone was detected only a few times. CDR3 DNA sequence: TGTGCCAGCAGCTTAGGGCTTAACACCGGGGAGCTGTTTTTT. Its translation is CASSLGLNTGELFF. V usage is TRBV7-3 and J usage is TRBJ2-2; D is uncertain. V dropped 2 bases and J dropped 2 bases, with 6 bases sitting between them. The CDR3 loop spans 14 amino acids. Germline V gives CDR1 SGHTA, CDR2 FQGTGA.

This rearrangement joins TRBV27 to TRBJ2-7; 7 nucleotides agree with TRBD1. In germline, CDR1 is MNHEY, CDR2 SMNVEV (reference sequence). The CDR3 covers 13 residues. J gave up 1 base and V 4 bases, and 1 base lay outside the gene matches. Written as DNA, the CDR3 is TGTGCCAGCAGTTCGGGACAGTCCTACGAGCAGTACTTC. Translated: CASSSGQSYEQYF.

The rearrangement joins TRBV14 to TRBJ2-7; no clear D. V was cut by 10 bases and J by 4 bases, with 17 bases left in between. Germline V lookup: CDR1 SGHDN, CDR2 FVKESK. The CDR3 loop spans 13 amino acids. The CDR3 DNA follows: TGTGCCACCAGGTTTAGCCTATGGTACGAGCAGTACTTC. This encodes CATRFSLWYEQYF.

This chain uses TRBV6-5 with TRBJ1-5; unclear D gene. The CDR3 has 13 residues. Germline CDR1 is MNHEY and CDR2 is SVGAGI. V was clipped by 8 bases and J by 2 bases, with 10 bases between them. CDR3 in amino acids: CASGGYGNQPQHF. DNA for the CDR3: TGTGCCAGCGGAGGGTATGGCAATCAGCCCCAGCATTTT.

The chain couples TRBV7-2 to TRBJ2-1; 8 bases are shared with TRBD2. The V segment lost 5 bases and the J segment 4 bases; nucleotides outside the gene matches: 7. CDR1 is SGHTA and CDR2 is FQGNSA in the germline V gene. CDR3 size: 15 residues. The CDR3 DNA sequence: TGTGCCAGCAGCGCCGGGGGGGCCGCTTACAATGAGCAGTTCTTC. Protein product: CASSAGGAAYNEQFF. Complete variable domain (other parts from reference TRBV7-2 and TRBJ2-1): GAGVSQSPSNKVTEKGKDVELRCDPISGHTALYWYRQSLGQGLEFLIYFQGNSAPDKSGLPSDRFSAERTGGSVSTLTIQRTQQEDSAVYLCASSAGGAAYNEQFFGPGTRLTVL.

This chain joins TRBV19 and TRBJ2-7, with 12 bases matching TRBD1. Germline values: CDR1 LNHDA, CDR2 SQIVND (reference sequence). V shed 8 bases, J shed 5 bases, and the junction held 1 base outside the gene matches. The CDR3 runs 12 residues. The CDR3 spells CASGDRGHEQYF. The CDR3 DNA reads TGTGCCAGTGGGGACAGGGGGCACGAGCAGTACTTC. Supplemented by reference TRBV19 and TRBJ2-7, the full variable domain reads DGGITQSPKYLFRKEGQNVTLSCEQNLNHDAMYWYRQDPGQGLRLIYYSQIVNDFQKGDIAEGYSVSREKKESFPLTVTSAQKNPTAFYLCASGDRGHEQYFGPGTRLTVT.